A selection of T cell receptor beta chains follows, all from one sample in a study of cytomegalovirus exposure and HLA in healthy donors. Measured with immunoSEQ multiplex PCR; TCRdb has only the in-frame clones, and not every one. The table lists approximately 120,000 clones, under 85% of them singletons. Specimen: PBMCs. Receptor source: a man aged 35-49 years in good health and CMV-seronegative. Both conserved end residues are part of each CDR3. A D gene is named only where the DNA matches it firmly. Some rows mark clone size as missing; the rest say once, few, many or name a class of expanded clone.

j_gene	v_gene	len	d_gene	abundance	CDR3nt	CDR3aa
TRBJ2-1	TRBV29-1	14	NA	NA	TGCAGCGTTGACCAGACAGGTGCCTACAATGAGCAGTTCTTC	CSVDQTGAYNEQFF
TRBJ1-4	TRBV6-5	14	TRBD1	few	TGTGCCAGCAGTGACAGGGGTTATGGAGAAAAACTGTTTTTT	CASSDRGYGEKLFF
TRBJ2-1	TRBV18	13	TRBD2	NA	TGTGCCAGCTCACCGACCGGGGGGACTGAGCAGTTCTTC	CASSPTGGTEQFF
TRBJ2-7	TRBV7-2	13	NA	few	TGTGCCAGCAGCTTCGGACAGTCCTACGAGCAGTACTTC	CASSFGQSYEQYF
TRBJ2-2	TRBV5-4	16	NA	once	TGTGCCAGCAGCTTTGATCCGTCGGGGAGGAACGGGGAGCTGTTTTTT	CASSFDPSGRNGELFF
TRBJ1-1	TRBV19	14	NA	NA	TGTGCCAGTAGTATAGTGAGACAGACCACTGAAGCTTTCTTT	CASSIVRQTTEAFF
TRBJ2-3	TRBV29-1	17	TRBD2	NA	TGCAGCGTTGATCAGAGCGGGGGGGCCGATGTCACAGATACGCAGTATTTT	CSVDQSGGADVTDTQYF
TRBJ2-3	TRBV7-2	18	TRBD2	NA	TGTGCCAGCAGCTCCCCGGGACTAGCAGAGACATTCACAGATACGCAGTATTTT	CASSSPGLAETFTDTQYF
TRBJ2-1	TRBV9	15	NA	NA	TGTGCCAGCAGCGTAGGCCATAGGGGCCAAAATGAGCAGTTCTTC	CASSVGHRGQNEQFF
TRBJ2-1	TRBV29-1	15	TRBD2	NA	TGCAGCGTTGATACGGGCGGGGGGGTTTACAATGAGCAGTTCTTC	CSVDTGGGVYNEQFF
TRBJ1-5	TRBV11-2	13	NA	NA	TGTGCCAGCAGCTCCGGGGTTAATCAGCCCCAGCATTTT	CASSSGVNQPQHF
TRBJ2-3	TRBV30	14	NA	NA	TGTGCCTGGAGTGGTGGGCTTTACACAGATACGCAGTATTTT	CAWSGGLYTDTQYF
TRBJ1-6	TRBV7-2	14	TRBD1	NA	TGTGCCAGCAGCCCAGGACAGGGTGGTTCACCCCTCCACTTT	CASSPGQGGSPLHF
TRBJ2-2	TRBV4-1	14	TRBD2	NA	TGCGCCAGCAGCTACGCGGGAGGCACCGGGGAGCTGTTTTTT	CASSYAGGTGELFF
TRBJ1-2	TRBV19	16	TRBD1	NA	TGTGCCAGTAGTATATGGGACACAGGGGCTGACTATGGCTACACCTTC	CASSIWDTGADYGYTF
TRBJ2-7	TRBV28	15	NA	NA	TGTGCCAGCAGTTTACCCCAGGGGCAGAGCTACGAGCAGTACTTC	CASSLPQGQSYEQYF
TRBJ2-7	TRBV2	14	NA	NA	TGTGCCAGCAGTCTACAGGGCCCCTCCTACGAGCAGTACTTC	CASSLQGPSYEQYF
TRBJ1-2	TRBV7-9	15	NA	NA	TGTTCCAGCAGCCTCAACAGGTTAGCTCCCTATGGCTACACCTTC	CSSSLNRLAPYGYTF
TRBJ1-2	TRBV13	14	TRBD1	few	TGTGCCAGCAGCCCGCGGACAGGGACCTATGGCTACACCTTC	CASSPRTGTYGYTF
TRBJ2-4	TRBV28	12	NA	NA	TGTGCCAGCAGTTTTGGGGGGGGGCGTCCGTACTTC	CASSFGGGRPYF
TRBJ2-3	TRBV10-3	17	TRBD2	NA	TGTGCCATCAGTGGGGGACTAGCGGGGACCAGCACAGATACGCAGTATTTT	CAISGGLAGTSTDTQYF
TRBJ1-4	TRBV5-1	14	NA	NA	TGCGCCAGCAGTTATGACAGTCTTAGTGAAAAACTGTTTTTT	CASSYDSLSEKLFF
TRBJ2-7	TRBV5-4	14	NA	once	TGTGCCAGCAGCTTGGCGGCAGGGATGGGCGAGCAGTACTTC	CASSLAAGMGEQYF
TRBJ1-1	TRBV7-6	14	TRBD1	NA	TGTGCCAGCAGCCCTACCCGGGACAGCCGAGAAGCTTTCTTT	CASSPTRDSREAFF
TRBJ2-3	TRBV7-2	14	NA	NA	TGTGCCAGCAGCTTAAACACCCCGATGGATACGCAGTATTTT	CASSLNTPMDTQYF
TRBJ1-2	TRBV29-1	15	TRBD1	NA	TGCAGCGTTGAAGATAACGCGGCAGGGGGCCGTGGCTACACCTTC	CSVEDNAAGGRGYTF
TRBJ1-2	TRBV28	15	NA	once	TGTGCCAGCAGAATTACAGGGTCGGGGAACTATGGCTACACCTTC	CASRITGSGNYGYTF
TRBJ1-4	TRBV6-1	13	NA	NA	TGTGCCAGCGGGCGTGACCCTTATGAAAAACTGTTCTTT	CASGRDPYEKLFF
TRBJ1-2	TRBV19	15	TRBD1	NA	TGTGCCAGTAGAAAAACCGGGACAGGGTCTTATGGCTACACCTTC	CASRKTGTGSYGYTF
TRBJ2-7	TRBV5-6	15	TRBD1	few	TGTGCCAGCACCCCTAGCCCAGGGGGCGCGTACGAGCAGTACTTC	CASTPSPGGAYEQYF
TRBJ2-2	TRBV4-1	15	TRBD1	NA	TGCGCCAGCAGCCAGCCGCGGGACAGGGCCGGGGAGCTGTTTTTT	CASSQPRDRAGELFF
TRBJ2-5	TRBV9	14	TRBD1	NA	TGTGCCAGCAGCCCCACAGGGGTCGAAGAGACCCAGTACTTC	CASSPTGVEETQYF
TRBJ1-2	TRBV9	14	TRBD1	NA	TGTGCCAGCAGCACCCGACAGGGACGGTATGGCTACACCTTC	CASSTRQGRYGYTF
TRBJ1-5	TRBV27	17	NA	NA	TGTGCCAGCAGTTTAAGAGGAATAGGAGGTCTTAATCAGCCCCAGCATTTT	CASSLRGIGGLNQPQHF
TRBJ2-7	TRBV2	11	NA	NA	TGTGCCAGCAGTGATAGAAACGAGCAGTACTTC	CASSDRNEQYF
TRBJ1-5	TRBV9	14	NA	NA	TGTGCCAGCAGCCCCTGGGGGGGCGGTCAGCCCCAGCATTTT	CASSPWGGGQPQHF
TRBJ1-1	TRBV10-3	15	NA	NA	TGTGCCATCAGTGTACGCCGCCCCTTGGCCACTGAAGCTTTCTTT	CAISVRRPLATEAFF
TRBJ1-6	TRBV7-9	16	TRBD1	NA	TGTGCCAGCAGCCGCTCGGGACAGGGGTATAATTCACCCCTCCACTTT	CASSRSGQGYNSPLHF
TRBJ2-1	TRBV4-1	16	TRBD2	NA	TGCGCCAGCAGCCAAGATGGAAGCGGGGGCTACAATGAGCAGTTCTTC	CASSQDGSGGYNEQFF
TRBJ2-7	TRBV7-9	12	NA	NA	TGTGCCAGCAGCTTACGCTCCTACGAGCAGTACTTC	CASSLRSYEQYF
TRBJ2-1	TRBV7-9	16	TRBD2	few	TGTGCCAGCAGCTTAGGGGCTAGCGGGGGGTACAATGAGCAGTTCTTC	CASSLGASGGYNEQFF
TRBJ1-6	TRBV7-9	16	NA	NA	TGTTCCAGCAGCTACACAGGTTGGGGGGGGAATTCACCCCTCCACTTT	CSSSYTGWGGNSPLHF
TRBJ1-2	TRBV19	12	NA	NA	TGTGCCAGTAGTAGAGGGAACTATGGCTACACCTTC	CASSRGNYGYTF
TRBJ2-4	TRBV7-8	19	TRBD2	NA	TGTGCCAGCAGCCTTATCCGGACTAGCGGGGTCGTAGCCAAAAACATTCAGTACTTC	CASSLIRTSGVVAKNIQYF
TRBJ2-7	TRBV19	13	NA	NA	TGTGCCAGTACCGAGGCTCAGGGATACGAGCAGTACTTC	CASTEAQGYEQYF
TRBJ2-1	TRBV5-1	13	NA	NA	TGCGCCAGCGGGGGGTCCGGTTTCAATGAGCAGTTCTTC	CASGGSGFNEQFF